Each of the 16 T cell receptor beta chains below was sequenced from the same sample in a study of blood T cell repertoires in COVID-19. Clones were sequenced by immunoSEQ multiplex PCR, and TCRdb holds only the in-frame ones, with some missing. Of 210,000 or so clones listed, around 91% were seen once; the top ten hold 0.62%. Sequencing was done on a sample of peripheral blood. Receptors originate from a man between 50 and 59 years old with acute or convalescent COVID-19.

This clone was seen a handful of times. The CDR3 loop reads CASSLLTGNSYEQYF. Here the CDR3 DNA reads TGTGCCAGCAGCTTATTAACAGGAAATAGCTACGAGCAGTACTTC. The chain uses TRBV7-9 and TRBJ2-7; D possibly corresponds to TRBD1 (5 bases). This CDR3 spans 15 amino acids. Deletions cut 2 bases from V and 3 bases from J, with 14 bases between. Germline CDR1 and CDR2: SEHNR and FQNEAQ (reference sequence).

Points on this clone: Other DNA sequences from this sample encode an identical CDR3 as well. The chain recombines TRBV20-1 with TRBJ2-1; D is unclear. The CDR3 loop spans 11 amino acids. The germline V and J ends were trimmed by 3 bases and 4 bases, with 4 bases remaining between them. CDR1 and CDR2 from the germline V gene are DFQATT and SNEGSKA (reference sequence). In DNA, the CDR3 is TGCAGTGCTAGGACTTACAATGAGCAGTTCTTC. This gives the protein CSARTYNEQFF.

V usage is TRBV12-5 and J usage is TRBJ2-1; TRBD2 matches at 12 bases. V lost 6 bases to trimming and J lost 6 bases; unmatched junction nucleotides: 3. The CDR3 length is 14 residues. The germline CDR1 and CDR2 sequences are LGHNT and FRNRAP. CDR3 loop: CASGLAGGRNEQFF. The CDR3 DNA follows: TGTGCTAGTGGACTAGCGGGAGGACGCAATGAGCAGTTCTTC.

As regards this clone: One end of the junction does not line up with germline, which may come from a read error. V and J are TRBV2 and TRBJ1-4; D call uncertain. This CDR3 region has 12 residues. CDR1 and CDR2 (germline): SNHLY, FYNNEI. The CDR3 is CTSMRYDEKLFF. CDR3 sequence (DNA): TGTACCAGCATGAGATACGATGAAAAACTGTTTTTT. Supplemented by reference TRBV2 and TRBJ1-4, the full variable domain reads EPEVTQTPSHQVTQMGQEVILRCVPISNHLYFYWYRQILGQKVEFLVSFYNNEISEKSEIFDDQFSVERPDGSNFTLKIRSTKLEDSAMYFCTSMRYDEKLFFGSGTQLSVL.

The CDR3: CASSLGRINYGYTF. The CDR3 DNA sequence: TGCGCCAGCAGCTTGGGGCGGATTAACTATGGCTACACCTTC. V and J are TRBV5-1 and TRBJ1-2; D not certain. This CDR3 contains 14 residues. V was shortened by 0 bases and J by 1 base, with 7 bases between the two germline ends. Germline CDR1 reads SGHRS; CDR2 reads YFSETQ. The variable domain in full, completed from reference TRBV5-1 and TRBJ1-2, reads KAGVTQTPRYLIKTRGQQVTLSCSPISGHRSVSWYQQTPGQGLQFLFEYFSETQRNKGNFPGRFSGRQFSNSRSEMNVSTLELGDSALYLCASSLGRINYGYTFGSGTRLTVV.

J is TRBJ2-7 and V is TRBV5-1, with D perhaps matching TRBD2 (5 bases). V was pared by 0 bases and J by 3 bases, with 19 bases between. CDR3 size: 17 residues. Germline CDR1 reads SGHRS; CDR2 reads YFSETQ. The chain's CDR3 is CASSLERAEGPNYEQYF. In nucleotides, the CDR3 is TGCGCCAGCAGCTTGGAAAGAGCGGAAGGGCCCAACTACGAGCAGTACTTC.

The chain couples TRBV6-6 to TRBJ2-1, with a weak D call TRBD2 (6 bases). Germline CDR1 MNHNY, CDR2 SVGAGI (reference sequence). This CDR3 has 13 residues. V lost 0 bases to trimming and J lost 10 bases, with 10 bases between them. The CDR3 DNA reads TGTGCCAGCAGTTACTCGTTCGGACTAGAGCAGTTCTTC. Its protein is CASSYSFGLEQFF.

The chain uses TRBV29-1 and TRBJ2-4; 7 nucleotides line up with TRBD2. Trimming removed 5 bases from V and 0 bases from J; junction bases left unmatched: 7. The CDR3 is 15 amino acids. CDR1 and CDR2 from the germline V gene are SQVTM and ANQGSEA. CDR3 in DNA: TGCAGCGTTAGGGAGACTAGCTTAGCCAAAAACATTCAGTACTTC. It yields the protein CSVRETSLAKNIQYF. Variable domain in full (rest from reference TRBV29-1 and TRBJ2-4): SAVISQKPSRDICQRGTSLTIQCQVDSQVTMMFWYRQQPGQSLTLIATANQGSEATYESGFVIDKFPISRPNLTFSTLTVSNMSPEDSSIYLCSVRETSLAKNIQYFGAGTRLSVL.

The CDR3 here is CASSATGSQETQYF. The CDR3 nucleotides read TGTGCCAGCAGCGCGACAGGGTCCCAAGAGACCCAGTACTTC. The V call is TRBV27, the J call TRBJ2-5, with 7 positions matching TRBD1. Looked up from germline, CDR1 is MNHEY and CDR2 is SMNVEV (reference sequence). The CDR3 is 14 residues long. V trimming: 6 bases; J trimming: 1 base; junction bases outside the gene matches: 5.

The CDR3 region is CASSSGSTNEKLFF. In DNA, the CDR3 is TGTGCCAGCAGTAGCGGGTCAACTAATGAAAAACTGTTTTTT. This sequence joins TRBV6-5 and TRBJ1-4; D unclear. The CDR3 consists of 14 residues. V gave up 5 bases and J gave up 0 bases, with 7 bases separating them. Germline V gene lookup returns CDR1 MNHEY and CDR2 SVGAGI.

The rearrangement links TRBV19 to TRBJ2-2, with D tentatively TRBD2 (6 bases). Trimming pared 4 bases from V and 0 bases from J, leaving 9 bases between. Germline V lookup: CDR1 LNHDA, CDR2 SQIVND (reference sequence). The CDR3 is 15 residues long. CDR3 amino acids: CASSKGTSNTGELFF. As DNA, the CDR3 is TGTGCCAGTAGTAAAGGGACTTCGAACACCGGGGAGCTGTTTTTT.

The chain has TRBV6-5 and TRBJ1-2, with TRBD1 as a possible D gene (6 bases). The V and J ends lost 6 bases and 5 bases respectively, with 10 bases between them. The CDR3 extends over 12 amino acids. Germline V CDR1 and CDR2: MNHEY, SVGAGI. CDR3 in DNA: TGTGCCAGCAGCGGGACAATTTATGGCTACACCTTC. As protein: CASSGTIYGYTF.

CDR3 amino acids: CASSYSTGIPGELFF. In nucleotides, the CDR3 is TGTGCCAGCAGTTACTCGACGGGGATACCCGGGGAGCTGTTTTTT. The chain employs TRBV6-5 and TRBJ2-2; D is possibly TRBD2 (5 bases). The CDR3 extends over 15 amino acids. The germline CDR1 and CDR2 sequences are MNHEY and SVGAGI. V was shortened by 0 bases and J by 6 bases, with 11 bases between the two germline ends.

The rearrangement joins TRBV5-4 to TRBJ2-7, with TRBD2 identical over 10 bases. Germline V gene data show CDR1 as SGHNT and CDR2 as YYREEE (reference sequence). The ends lost 4 bases at V and 4 bases at J; junction bases unmatched: 11. The CDR3 spans 16 residues. The CDR3 DNA is TGTGCCAGCAGCCCGCCCCCCAGCGGGAGGGTTTACGAGCAGTACTTC. Translating it yields CASSPPPSGRVYEQYF.

V gene TRBV6-2 or TRBV6-3 combines with J gene TRBJ1-5; maybe TRBD1 (6 bases). The CDR3 totals 15 residues. Trimming shortened V by 5 bases and J by 2 bases, and 13 bases separated the two germline ends. The germline CDR1 and CDR2 sequences are MNHEY and SVGEGT. The CDR3 DNA is TGTGCCAGCAGTGAGCAGGGGTCGCGCAATCAGCCCCAGCATTTT. Translation: CASSEQGSRNQPQHF.

A few counts support this clone. The rearrangement joins TRBV11-1 to TRBJ1-1; D is unresolved. Germline CDR1 reads SGHAT; CDR2 reads FQDESV (reference sequence). The V end was cut by 4 bases, the J end by 3 bases, with 9 bases between. The CDR3 totals 13 residues. In nucleotides, the CDR3 is TGTGCCAGCAGCTACGGGGAGGACACTGAAGCTTTCTTT. As protein: CASSYGEDTEAFF.